This paragraph covers one T cell receptor (beta chain) sequence. Its antigen is currently unknown. This table comes from immunoSEQ multiplex PCR, and its TCRdb copy is limited to in-frame clones, with some not included. The data show about 74,000 clones, with about 94% seen just once and under 2% held by the top ten. This record comes from a study of cytomegalovirus exposure and HLA in healthy donors. Study at large: The 666 first-cohort repertoires shared a platform with the 110 or so validation repertoires, as reported in a later analysis. Study observations and caveats: Specificity for CMV antigens was confirmed in vitro for a few of the CMV-associated chains. High sensitivity and specificity were reportedly achieved when the classifier diagnosed cytomegalovirus status. Some TCR beta chains (more than 150 of them) were listed as cytomegalovirus-associated.

V lost 6 bases, J lost 2 bases, and 6 bases lay in between. The CDR3 length is 12 residues. CDR1 and CDR2 from the germline V gene are LNHNV and YYDKDF (reference sequence). The chain employs TRBV15 and TRBJ2-3, with D hard to call. Sequencing input: PBMCs. The sequence derives from a man younger than 30 in good health and CMV-seropositive. Here the CDR3 reads CATRSNTDTQYF. The DNA of the CDR3 is TGTGCCACCAGGTCTAACACAGATACGCAGTATTTT.